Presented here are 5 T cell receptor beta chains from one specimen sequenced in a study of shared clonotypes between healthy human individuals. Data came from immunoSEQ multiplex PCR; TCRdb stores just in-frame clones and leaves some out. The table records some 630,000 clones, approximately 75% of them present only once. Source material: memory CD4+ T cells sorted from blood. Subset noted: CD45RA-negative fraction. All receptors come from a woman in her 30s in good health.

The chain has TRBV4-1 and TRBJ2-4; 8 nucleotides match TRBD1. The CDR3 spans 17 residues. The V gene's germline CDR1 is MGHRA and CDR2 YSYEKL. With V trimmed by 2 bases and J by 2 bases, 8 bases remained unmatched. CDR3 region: CASSQPLTGASKNIQYF. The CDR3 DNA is TGCGCCAGCAGCCAACCTCTGACAGGGGCTTCCAAAAACATTCAGTACTTC.

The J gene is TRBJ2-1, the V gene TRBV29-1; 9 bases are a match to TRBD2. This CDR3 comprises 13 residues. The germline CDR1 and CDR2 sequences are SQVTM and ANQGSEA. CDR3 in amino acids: CTWRLAGRFEQFF. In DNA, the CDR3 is TGCACCTGGAGGCTAGCGGGACGTTTTGAGCAGTTCTTC.

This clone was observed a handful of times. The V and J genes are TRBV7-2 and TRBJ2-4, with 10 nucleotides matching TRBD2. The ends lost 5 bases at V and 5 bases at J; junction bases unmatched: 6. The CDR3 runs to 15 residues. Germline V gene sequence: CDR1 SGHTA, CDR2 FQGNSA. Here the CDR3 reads CASSRTSGGENIQYF. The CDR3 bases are TGTGCCAGCAGCAGGACTAGCGGCGGGGAAAACATTCAGTACTTC.

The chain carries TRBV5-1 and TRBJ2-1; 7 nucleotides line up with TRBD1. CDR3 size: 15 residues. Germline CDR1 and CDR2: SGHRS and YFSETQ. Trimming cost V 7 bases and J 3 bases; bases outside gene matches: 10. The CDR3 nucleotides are TGCGCCAGCCAACAGGGGACAGAATTCTACAATGAGCAGTTCTTC. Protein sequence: CASQQGTEFYNEQFF.

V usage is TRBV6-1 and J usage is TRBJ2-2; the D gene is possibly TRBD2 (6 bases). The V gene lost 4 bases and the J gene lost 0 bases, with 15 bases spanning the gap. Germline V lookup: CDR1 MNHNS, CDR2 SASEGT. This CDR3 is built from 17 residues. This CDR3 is CASSGPPRGTNTGELFF. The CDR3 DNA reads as TGTGCCAGCAGTGGTCCCCCGCGGGGAACGAACACCGGGGAGCTGTTTTTT.